What follows are 9 T cell receptor beta chains derived from one specimen sequenced in a study of blood T cell repertoires in COVID-19. TCRdb's table, derived via immunoSEQ multiplex PCR, lists solely in-frame clones and lacks some. The repertoire holds about 210,000 clones, with 80% to 90% as singletons. Sequencing was carried out using peripheral blood. The receptors here all came from a woman aged 50 to 65 with active or convalescent COVID-19.

This clone is a singleton in its sample. This CDR3 is CASSHQRTGMGGYGYTF. CDR3 coding DNA: TGTGCCAGCAGCCACCAAAGGACAGGGATGGGGGGATATGGCTACACCTTC. V and J are TRBV11-2 and TRBJ1-2, with TRBD1 matching over 8 bases. Trimming removed 5 bases from V and 5 bases from J; junction bases left unmatched: 16. Germline-derived CDR1 and CDR2 are SGHAT and FQNNGV. This CDR3 has 17 amino acids.

This clone was seen a few times. CDR3 amino acids: CASSRLQGVYTEAFF. The CDR3 DNA follows: TGTGCCAGCAGCCGACTACAGGGGGTGTACACTGAAGCTTTCTTT. The chain combines TRBV14 with TRBJ1-1, with 8 bases identical to TRBD1. V gave up 4 bases and J gave up 3 bases; unmatched junction bases: 7. This CDR3 is 15 amino acids long. Germline V gene sequence: CDR1 SGHDN, CDR2 FVKESK. The whole variable domain, filled in from reference TRBV14 and TRBJ1-1, reads EAGVTQFPSHSVIEKGQTVTLRCDPISGHDNLYWYRRVMGKEIKFLLHFVKESKQDESGMPNNRFLAERTGGTYSTLKVQPAELEDSGVYFCASSRLQGVYTEAFFGQGTRLTVV.

The V call is TRBV7-2, the J call TRBJ1-1, with a tentative D call TRBD1 (5 bases). CDR1 is SGHTA and CDR2 is FQGNSA in the germline V gene. This CDR3 region has 14 residues. Trimming removed 5 bases at V and 3 bases at J, with 13 bases between. Here the CDR3 DNA reads TGTGCCAGCAGCCGGGGGGTACGGTACACTGAAGCTTTCTTT. This encodes CASSRGVRYTEAFF.

J is TRBJ1-5 and V is TRBV5-6; no clear D. CDR1 and CDR2 from the germline V gene are SGHDT and YYEEEE. The length of the CDR3 is 13 residues. V lost 1 base and J lost 9, with 11 bases in between. The CDR3 DNA follows: TGTGCCAGCAGCTTGACACCACCGGGGCCCCAGCATTTT. Its translation: CASSLTPPGPQHF.

The gene calls are TRBV5-1 and TRBJ1-2; D is possibly TRBD1 (5 bases). V shed 5 bases and J shed 8 bases, with 13 bases lying between them. The CDR3 sequence is 12 residues long. CDR1 SGHRS and CDR2 YFSETQ come from the germline V gene. In nucleotides, the CDR3 is TGCGCCAGCAGATTAGGGGTGGAAGGCTACACCTTC. It codes for CASRLGVEGYTF.

V is TRBV5-1 and J is TRBJ1-6; 8 bases match TRBD1. The V gene's germline CDR1 is SGHRS and CDR2 YFSETQ. V shed 3 bases and J 7 bases; nucleotides not matched to a gene: 9. This CDR3 has 16 residues. CDR3: CASSSSEDRANSPLHF. The CDR3 region has the DNA TGCGCCAGCAGCTCCTCAGAGGACAGGGCCAATTCACCCCTCCACTTT.

The chain joins TRBV11-2 to TRBJ1-1; D unresolved. Trimming removed 5 bases from V and 0 bases from J, with 13 bases in between. From germline, CDR1 is SGHAT and CDR2 FQNNGV. The CDR3 runs to 15 residues. The CDR3 region is CASSPYGVMNTEAFF. In DNA form, the CDR3 reads TGTGCCAGCAGCCCCTACGGAGTTATGAACACTGAAGCTTTCTTT.

The V and J genes are TRBV3-1 (or the pseudogene TRBV3-2) and TRBJ2-2, with 11 bases fitting TRBD2. This CDR3 region has 17 residues. The V and J ends lost 7 bases and 4 bases, in that order; junction bases with no gene match: 11. Germline CDR1 is LGHDT and CDR2 is YNNKEL (reference sequence). The CDR3 region is CASTKLAGATGTGELFF. For the CDR3, the DNA is TGTGCCAGCACCAAACTAGCGGGGGCTACGGGCACCGGGGAGCTGTTTTTT.

In its sample, this clone was seen a few times. The V call is TRBV19, the J call TRBJ1-3; TRBD1 matches at 7 bases. V dropped 6 bases and J dropped 0; count of bases not matched to a gene: 8. The germline CDR1 and CDR2 sequences are LNHDA and SQIVND (reference sequence). The length of the CDR3 is 16 residues. Here the CDR3 DNA reads TGTGCCAGTAGCCACCCAGGGGGAAGCTCTGGAAACACCATATATTTT. This gives the protein CASSHPGGSSGNTIYF. The whole variable domain, filled in from reference TRBV19 and TRBJ1-3, reads DGGITQSPKYLFRKEGQNVTLSCEQNLNHDAMYWYRQDPGQGLRLIYYSQIVNDFQKGDIAEGYSVSREKKESFPLTVTSAQKNPTAFYLCASSHPGGSSGNTIYFGEGSWLTVV.